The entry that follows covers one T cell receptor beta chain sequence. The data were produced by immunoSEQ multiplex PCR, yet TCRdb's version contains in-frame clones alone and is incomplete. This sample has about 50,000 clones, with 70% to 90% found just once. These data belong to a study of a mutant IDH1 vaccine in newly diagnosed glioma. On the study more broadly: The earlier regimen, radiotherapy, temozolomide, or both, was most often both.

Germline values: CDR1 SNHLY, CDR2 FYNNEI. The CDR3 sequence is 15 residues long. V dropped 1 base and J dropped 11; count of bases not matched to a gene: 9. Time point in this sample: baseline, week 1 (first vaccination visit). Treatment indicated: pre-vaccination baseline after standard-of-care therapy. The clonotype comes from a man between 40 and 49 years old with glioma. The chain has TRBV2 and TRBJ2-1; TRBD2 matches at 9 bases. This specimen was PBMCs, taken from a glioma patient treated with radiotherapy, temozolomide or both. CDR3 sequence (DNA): TGTGCCAGCAGTGAAGTGGCGGGAGGGGGTAGTAAGCAGTTCTTC. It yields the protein CASSEVAGGGSKQFF.